The clone carrying this T cell receptor (beta chain) was seen only a few times. Sequencing was performed with immunoSEQ multiplex PCR; in TCRdb, only in-frame clones are kept and a portion is missing. The data hold about 160,000 clones, with around 78% observed a single time. This CDR3 contains 13 residues. The germline CDR1 and CDR2 sequences are SGHRS and YFSETQ. The V end was cut by 4 bases, the J end by 1 base, with 8 bases between. These data are taken from a study of blood T cell repertoires in COVID-19. Study background: Samples representing acute and convalescent COVID-19 were sourced from the United States, Italy and Spain. Sample material is recorded as cDNA or gDNA derived from T cells, B-cell-depleted T cells, or PBMCs.

Cohorts were determined from participant-reported clinical history. The sample was PBMCs or T cells enriched from blood (not recorded which). The chain combines TRBV5-1 with TRBJ1-1; possible D gene TRBD1, 6 bases. This clonotype was sampled from a woman aged 45-60 years who had recovered from COVID-19. CDR3 sequence reads: CASSRGSNTEAFF. CDR3 DNA sequence: TGCGCCAGCAGCAGGGGGTCGAACACTGAAGCTTTCTTT.